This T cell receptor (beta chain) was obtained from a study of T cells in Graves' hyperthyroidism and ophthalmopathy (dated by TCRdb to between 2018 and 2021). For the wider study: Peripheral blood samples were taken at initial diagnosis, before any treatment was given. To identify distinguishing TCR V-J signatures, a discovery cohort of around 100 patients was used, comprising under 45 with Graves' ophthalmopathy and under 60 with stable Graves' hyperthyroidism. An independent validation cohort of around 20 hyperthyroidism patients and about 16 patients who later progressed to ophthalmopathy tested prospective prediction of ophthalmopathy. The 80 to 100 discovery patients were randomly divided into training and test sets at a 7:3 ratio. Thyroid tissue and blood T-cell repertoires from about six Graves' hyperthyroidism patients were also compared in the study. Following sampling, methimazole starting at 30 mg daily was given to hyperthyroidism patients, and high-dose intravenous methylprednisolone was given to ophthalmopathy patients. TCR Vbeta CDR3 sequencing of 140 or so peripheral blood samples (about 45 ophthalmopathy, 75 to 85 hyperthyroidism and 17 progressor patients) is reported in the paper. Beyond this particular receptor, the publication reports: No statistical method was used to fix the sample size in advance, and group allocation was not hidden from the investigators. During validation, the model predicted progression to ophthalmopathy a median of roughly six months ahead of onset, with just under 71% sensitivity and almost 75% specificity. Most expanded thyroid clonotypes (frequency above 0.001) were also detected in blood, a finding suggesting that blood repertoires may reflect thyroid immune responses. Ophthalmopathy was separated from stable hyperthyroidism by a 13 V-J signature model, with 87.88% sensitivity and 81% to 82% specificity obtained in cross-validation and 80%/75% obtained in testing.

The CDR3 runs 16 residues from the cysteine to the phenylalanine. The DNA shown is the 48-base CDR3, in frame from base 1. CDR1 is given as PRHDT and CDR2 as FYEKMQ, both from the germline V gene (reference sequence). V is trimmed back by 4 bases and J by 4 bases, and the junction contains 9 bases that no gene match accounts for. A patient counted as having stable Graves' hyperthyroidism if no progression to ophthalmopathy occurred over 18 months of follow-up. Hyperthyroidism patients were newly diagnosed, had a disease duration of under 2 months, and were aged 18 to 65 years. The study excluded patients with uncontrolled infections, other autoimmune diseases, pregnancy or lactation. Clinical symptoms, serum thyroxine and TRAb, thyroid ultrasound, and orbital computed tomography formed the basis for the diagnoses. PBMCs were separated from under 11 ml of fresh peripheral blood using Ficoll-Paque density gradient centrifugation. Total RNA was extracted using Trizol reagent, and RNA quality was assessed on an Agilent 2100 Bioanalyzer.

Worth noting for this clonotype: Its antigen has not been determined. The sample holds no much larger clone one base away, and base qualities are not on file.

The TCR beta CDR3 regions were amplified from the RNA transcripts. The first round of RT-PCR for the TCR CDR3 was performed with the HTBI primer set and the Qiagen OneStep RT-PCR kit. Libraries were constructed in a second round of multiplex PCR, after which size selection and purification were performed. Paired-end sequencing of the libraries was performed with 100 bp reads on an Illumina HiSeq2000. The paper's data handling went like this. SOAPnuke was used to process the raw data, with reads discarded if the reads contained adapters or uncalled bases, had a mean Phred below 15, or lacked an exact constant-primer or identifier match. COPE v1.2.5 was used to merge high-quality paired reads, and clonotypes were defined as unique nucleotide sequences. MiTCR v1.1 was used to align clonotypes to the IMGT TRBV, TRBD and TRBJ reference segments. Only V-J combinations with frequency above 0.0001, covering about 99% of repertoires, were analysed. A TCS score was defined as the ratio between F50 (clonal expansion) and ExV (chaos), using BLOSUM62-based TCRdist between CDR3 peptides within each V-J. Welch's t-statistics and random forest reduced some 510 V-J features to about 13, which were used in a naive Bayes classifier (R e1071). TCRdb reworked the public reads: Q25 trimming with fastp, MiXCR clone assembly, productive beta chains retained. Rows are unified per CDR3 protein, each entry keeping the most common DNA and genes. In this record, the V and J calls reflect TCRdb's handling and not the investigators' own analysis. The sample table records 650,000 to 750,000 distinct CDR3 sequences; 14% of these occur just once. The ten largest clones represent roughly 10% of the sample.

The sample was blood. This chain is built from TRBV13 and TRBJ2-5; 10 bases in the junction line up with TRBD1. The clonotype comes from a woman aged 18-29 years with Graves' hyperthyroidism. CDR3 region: CASSSTTGGAGETQYF. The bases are TGTGCCAGCAGCTCCACGACAGGGGGCGCCGGAGAGACCCAGTACTTC.